The next 10 T cell receptor beta chains were all read from a single sample in a study of sequential checkpoint blockade in melanoma. Sample treatment: randomized to nivolumab then ipilimumab (arm A) or the reverse (arm B). This table comes from immunoSEQ multiplex PCR, and its TCRdb copy is limited to in-frame clones, with some not included. The data contain about 100 clones, about 18% of them singletons. The source was tumor tissue (inferred from file names), collected from a patient given nivolumab and ipilimumab in sequence. The receptors were sampled from a human donor with melanoma.

This clone turned up a few times. The rearrangement joins TRBV28 to TRBJ1-2; a possible D gene is TRBD1 (5 bases). The V and J ends lost 3 bases and 3 bases respectively, with 11 bases between them. The CDR3 contains 14 residues. Germline V CDR1 and CDR2: MDHEN, SYDVKM. DNA of the CDR3: TGTGCCAGCAGTTTCGGGGGGAGGGACTATGGCTACACCTTC. Encoded protein: CASSFGGRDYGYTF.

The V and J genes are TRBV28 and TRBJ1-2; D unresolved. Germline V lookup: CDR1 MDHEN, CDR2 SYDVKM. V dropped 6 bases and J dropped 0 bases, with 14 bases sitting between them. The CDR3 has 15 amino acids. CDR3 DNA sequence: TGTGCCAGCAGACCTCGGACCGATACTAACTATGGCTACACCTTC. It specifies CASRPRTDTNYGYTF.

The CDR3: CASSAKVRNEKLFF. The CDR3 DNA follows: TGTGCCAGCAGCGCAAAGGTCCGGAATGAAAAACTGTTTTTT. The chain carries TRBV11-3 and TRBJ1-4, with D unclear. The CDR3 length is 14 residues. Germline loops: CDR1 SGHNT, CDR2 YENEEA. With 5 bases removed from V and 5 bases from J, the gap between germline ends came to 12 bases.

The rearrangement links TRBV6-7 to TRBJ2-7; D not certain. TRBV6-7 is identified as an open reading frame with a role that is uncertain. Trimming shortened V by 4 bases and J by 6 bases, and 7 bases separated the two germline ends. There are 11 residues in the CDR3. The CDR3 DNA follows: TGTGCCAGCAGTTCGGGCCGCGAGCAGTACTTC. Its translation is CASSSGREQYF.

This clone was counted a single time. This chain uses TRBV29-1 with TRBJ2-3; 7 nucleotides align to TRBD1. CDR1 is SQVTM and CDR2 is ANQGSEA in the germline V gene. This CDR3 has 15 amino acids. Trimming removed 4 bases from V and 0 bases from J; junction bases left unmatched: 7. In nucleotides, the CDR3 is TGCAGCGTTGGGACCTTGACAGGGAGCACAGATACGCAGTATTTT. This gives the protein CSVGTLTGSTDTQYF.

This clone is labeled large. The chain links TRBV11-3 to TRBJ2-7; D is unclear. Germline lookup yields CDR1 SGHNT and CDR2 YENEEA. The V gene lost 5 bases and the J gene lost 2 bases, with 13 bases spanning the gap. The CDR3 runs to 14 residues. CDR3 loop: CASSTNGLPYEQYF. In nucleotides, the CDR3 is TGTGCCAGCAGCACGAACGGGCTCCCCTACGAGCAGTACTTC.

This chain uses TRBV28 with TRBJ2-1; no clear D. CDR1 is MDHEN and CDR2 is SYDVKM in the germline V gene. This CDR3 contains 13 residues. V lost 3 bases, J lost 7 bases, and 10 bases lay in between. CDR3 loop: CASSLNGKNEQFF. CDR3 bases: TGTGCCAGCAGTTTGAACGGAAAAAATGAGCAGTTCTTC.

This clone counts as hyperexpanded. The chain couples TRBV11-3 to TRBJ2-1; D uncertain. Germline V gene sequence: CDR1 SGHNT, CDR2 YENEEA. Trimming shortened V by 1 base and J by 0 bases, and 7 bases separated the two germline ends. The CDR3 is made up of 15 amino acids. Written as DNA, the CDR3 is TGTGCCAGCAGCTTAGTGGATAGCTCCTACAATGAGCAGTTCTTC. It encodes CASSLVDSSYNEQFF. Variable domain in full (rest from reference TRBV11-3 and TRBJ2-1): EAGVVQSPRYKIIEKKQPVAFWCNPISGHNTLYWYLQNLGQGPELLIRYENEEAVDDSQLPKDRFSAERLKGVDSTLKIQPAELGDSAVYLCASSLVDSSYNEQFFGPGTRLTVL.

The sample holds a few counts of this clone. This rearrangement joins TRBV1 to TRBJ1-5; TRBD1, the table's D call, was not compared with the DNA. TRBV1 constitutes a pseudogene. This CDR3 has 14 amino acids. CDR3 bases: TGCGCCAGCAGCACAGGGGATAGCAATCAGCCCCAGCATTTT. As protein: CASSTGDSNQPQHF.

V is TRBV11-3 and J is TRBJ2-5, with D perhaps matching TRBD2 (5 bases). Per germline, CDR1 SGHNT and CDR2 YENEEA. CDR3 size: 16 residues. The V gene lost 5 bases and the J gene lost 2 bases, with 18 bases spanning the gap. As DNA, the CDR3 is TGTGCCAGCAGCCGAGCACTGGGGAGTGAGCAAGAGACCCAGTACTTC. It encodes CASSRALGSEQETQYF.